A selection of T cell receptor beta chains follows, all from one sample in a study of blood T cells in healthy people across ages. TCRdb redid the calling of the 5' RACE reads with MiXCR, one entry per CDR3 protein. The sample has around 1.5 million distinct CDR3 sequences, approximately 59% seen once. The sequenced sample was blood. The source is a man younger than 30 in good health. Each CDR3 is given with its conserved first and last residue. A D gene is named only where the DNA matches it firmly. Some rows mark clone size as missing; the rest say once, few, many or name a class of expanded clone.

NA | TRBJ1-1 | TRBV25-1 | TRBD1 | TGTGCCAGCAGGGCTATCGACAGGGGGCCCCAAGCTTTCTTT | CASRAIDRGPQAFF
NA | TRBJ2-1 | TRBV7-2 | NA | TGTGCCAGCAGCTTTGGGGTCCTCATTTTTAACGATGAGCAGTTCTTC | CASSFGVLIFNDEQFF
NA | TRBJ1-2 | TRBV20-1 | NA | TGCAGTGCGCCCGGGGAGGGTCCTCTCTATGGCTACACCTTC | CSAPGEGPLYGYTF
NA | TRBJ1-2 | TRBV2 | NA | TGTGCCAGCAGCCAGGACGTCGGATATGGCTACACCTTC | CASSQDVGYGYTF
NA | TRBJ2-1 | TRBV29-1 | TRBD2 | TGCAGCGTCCAAAGGGGCCCGGGGGGTGAGCAGTTCTTC | CSVQRGPGGEQFF
few | TRBJ2-3 | TRBV6-1 | NA | TGTGCCAGCAGTGAACTGTTAGCTGCGTTAACAGATACGCAGTATTTT | CASSELLAALTDTQYF
NA | TRBJ2-3 | TRBV6-5 | TRBD2 | TGTGCCAGCAGTTACTACGGGAGGATAGCGGGGGGTAGCACAGATACGCAGTATTTT | CASSYYGRIAGGSTDTQYF
few | TRBJ1-5 | TRBV20-1 | NA | TGCAGTGCTGGTCCGGGGGACGCCAGCGGGCCCCAGCATTTT | CSAGPGDASGPQHF
NA | TRBJ2-7 | TRBV6-1 | TRBD2 | TGTGCCACCAAAGGCCCCGAGCGGGGAACCTACGAGCAGTACTTC | CATKGPERGTYEQYF
NA | TRBJ2-7 | TRBV7-2 | NA | TGTGCCAGCAGCTTGGACATTTTAGCGAGGGGGAAGCAGTACTTC | CASSLDILARGKQYF
NA | TRBJ2-3 | TRBV15 | TRBD2 | TGTGCCACCAGTGTTATAGCGGGGACACGGGATACGCAGTATTTT | CATSVIAGTRDTQYF